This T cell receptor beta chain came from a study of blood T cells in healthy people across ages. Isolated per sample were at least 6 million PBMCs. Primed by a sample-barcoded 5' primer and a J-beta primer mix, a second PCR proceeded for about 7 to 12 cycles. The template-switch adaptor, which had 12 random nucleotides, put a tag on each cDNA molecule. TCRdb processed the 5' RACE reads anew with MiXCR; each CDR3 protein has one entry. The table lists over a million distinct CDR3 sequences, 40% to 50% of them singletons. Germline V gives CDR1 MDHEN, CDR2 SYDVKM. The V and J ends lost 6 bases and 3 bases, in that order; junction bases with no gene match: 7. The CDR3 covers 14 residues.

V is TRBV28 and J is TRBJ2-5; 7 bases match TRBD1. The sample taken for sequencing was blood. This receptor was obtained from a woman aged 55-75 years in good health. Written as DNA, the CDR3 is TGTGCCAGCAGCCGTCCAGACAGGGAAGAGACCCAGTACTTC. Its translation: CASSRPDREETQYF.